This T cell receptor beta chain was observed in a study of T cell responses to AZD1222 COVID-19 vaccine. CDR1 is SGHAT and CDR2 is FQNNGV in the germline V gene. The CDR3 sequence is 15 residues long. V gave up 5 bases and J gave up 1 base, with 13 bases separating them. Data came from immunoSEQ multiplex PCR; TCRdb stores just in-frame clones and leaves some out. The table includes more than 95,000 clones, over 75% detected once. Study-level results: Clonal diversity was possibly underestimated, and white British individuals and females predominated among donors.

This clone was recorded a few times. The target antigen is unknown. This chain links TRBV11-2 with TRBJ2-3; TRBD2 might be the D (5 bases). Sequencing used peripheral blood, obtained on day 0 of MenACWY control vaccination. This receptor was obtained from an adult in good health. The CDR3 region is CASSEGHLGTDTQYF. Written as DNA, the CDR3 is TGTGCCAGCAGCGAGGGTCATTTGGGCACAGATACGCAGTATTTT.